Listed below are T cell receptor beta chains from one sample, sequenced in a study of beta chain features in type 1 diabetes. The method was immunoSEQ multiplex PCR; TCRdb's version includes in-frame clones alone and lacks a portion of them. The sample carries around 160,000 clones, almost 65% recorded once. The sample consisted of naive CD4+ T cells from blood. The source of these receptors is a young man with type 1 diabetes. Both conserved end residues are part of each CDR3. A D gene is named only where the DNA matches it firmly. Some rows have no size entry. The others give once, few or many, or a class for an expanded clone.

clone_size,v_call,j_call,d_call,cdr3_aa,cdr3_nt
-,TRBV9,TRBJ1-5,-,CASSVTGDSNQPQHF,TGTGCCAGCAGCGTAACCGGGGATAGCAATCAGCCCCAGCATTTT
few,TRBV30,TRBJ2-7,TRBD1,CAWSSGTGNGEQYF,TGTGCCTGGAGCTCCGGGACAGGGAACGGTGAGCAGTACTTC
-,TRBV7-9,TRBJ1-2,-,CASSLWTENYGYTF,TGTGCCAGCAGTCTGTGGACAGAAAACTATGGCTACACCTTC
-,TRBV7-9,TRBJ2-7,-,CASTWGQGPMEQYF,TGTGCCAGCACCTGGGGGCAGGGACCCATGGAGCAGTACTTC
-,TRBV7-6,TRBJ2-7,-,CASSLSGVGQYF,TGTGCCAGCAGCTTATCTGGGGTCGGACAGTACTTC
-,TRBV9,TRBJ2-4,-,CTSSTGQGSGNIQYF,TGTACCAGCAGCACGGGCCAGGGGTCGGGAAACATTCAGTACTTC
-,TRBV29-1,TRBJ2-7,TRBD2,CSVGLAGGLYEQYF,TGCAGCGTCGGACTAGCGGGGGGACTATACGAGCAGTACTTC
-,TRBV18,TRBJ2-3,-,CASSPSTDTQYF,TGTGCCAGCTCACCAAGCACAGATACGCAGTATTTT
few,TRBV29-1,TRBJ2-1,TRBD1,CSVVGTGGNEQFF,TGCAGCGTTGTGGGGACAGGAGGAAATGAGCAGTTCTTC
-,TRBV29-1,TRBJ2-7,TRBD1,CSVGTGGISYEQYF,TGCAGCGTTGGGACAGGGGGCATTTCCTACGAGCAGTACTTC
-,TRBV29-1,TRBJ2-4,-,CSVDGGAKNIQYF,TGCAGCGTTGATGGGGGTGCCAAAAACATTCAGTACTTC
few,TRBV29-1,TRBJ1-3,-,CSAVKGAGNTIYF,TGCAGCGCCGTAAAGGGGGCTGGAAACACCATATATTTT
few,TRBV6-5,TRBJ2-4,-,CASSPTPLNIQYF,TGTGCCAGCAGTCCAACTCCGTTGAACATTCAGTACTTC
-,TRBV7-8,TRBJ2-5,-,CASSPRRAGSQETQYF,TGTGCCAGCAGCCCACGTCGGGCGGGGTCCCAAGAGACCCAGTACTTC
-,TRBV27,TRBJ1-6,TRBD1,CASSPDRGGSPLHF,TGTGCCAGCAGCCCCGACAGGGGTGGTTCACCCCTCCACTTT
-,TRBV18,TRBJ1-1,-,CASSPPRNTEAFF,TGTGCCAGCTCACCACCGCGGAACACTGAAGCTTTCTTT
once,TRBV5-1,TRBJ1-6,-,CASSTWGADSPLHF,TGCGCCAGCAGCACATGGGGTGCGGATTCACCCCTCCACTTT
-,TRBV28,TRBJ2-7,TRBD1,CASLGTGKERADYEQYF,TGTGCCAGCTTGGGGACAGGGAAAGAGAGAGCAGACTACGAGCAGTACTTC
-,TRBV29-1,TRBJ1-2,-,CSVEETASGYTF,TGCAGCGTTGAAGAGACGGCCTCTGGCTACACCTTC
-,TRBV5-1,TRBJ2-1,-,CASSPLTGLFYNEQFF,TGCGCCAGCAGCCCCCTTACAGGGTTATTCTACAATGAGCAGTTCTTC
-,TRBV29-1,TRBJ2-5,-,CSVATWTVQETQYF,TGCAGCGTTGCTACCTGGACAGTCCAAGAGACCCAGTACTTC
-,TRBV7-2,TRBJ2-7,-,CASSIHQSGSYEQYF,TGTGCCAGCAGCATCCACCAATCCGGGTCCTACGAGCAGTACTTC
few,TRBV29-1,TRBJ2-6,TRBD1,CSVLGQGRPGANVLTF,TGCAGCGTCCTGGGACAGGGGCGACCTGGGGCCAACGTCCTGACTTTC
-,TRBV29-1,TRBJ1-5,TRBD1,CSVGQGENQPQHF,TGCAGCGTCGGACAGGGGGAAAATCAGCCCCAGCATTTT
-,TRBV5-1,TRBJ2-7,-,CASSTSSAAYEQYF,TGCGCCAGCAGCACCTCCTCTGCCGCCTACGAGCAGTACTTC
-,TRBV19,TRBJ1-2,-,CASSANYGYTF,TGTGCCAGTAGTGCCAACTATGGCTACACCTTC
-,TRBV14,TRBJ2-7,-,CASSRAGPSSYEQYF,TGTGCCAGCAGCCGGGCCGGGCCCTCGTCCTACGAGCAGTACTTC
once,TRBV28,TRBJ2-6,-,CASSLVSGSGANVLTF,TGTGCCAGCAGTTTAGTTTCGGGATCTGGGGCCAACGTCCTGACTTTC
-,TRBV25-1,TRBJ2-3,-,CASSAGILTDTQYF,TGTGCCAGCAGTGCCGGGATCCTCACAGATACGCAGTATTTT
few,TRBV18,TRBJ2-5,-,CASSPIVQETQYF,TGTGCCAGCTCACCGATAGTACAAGAGACCCAGTACTTC
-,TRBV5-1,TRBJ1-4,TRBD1,CASSTGQDGEKLFF,TGCGCCAGCAGCACAGGACAGGACGGTGAAAAACTGTTTTTT
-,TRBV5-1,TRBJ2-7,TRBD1,CASSFGQGGEQYF,TGCGCCAGCAGCTTCGGACAGGGAGGCGAGCAGTACTTC
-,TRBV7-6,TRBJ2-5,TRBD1,CASSIRQGGETQYF,TGTGCCAGCAGCATACGACAGGGTGGAGAGACCCAGTACTTC
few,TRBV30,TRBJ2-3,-,CAWSSSRTSHTADTQYF,TGTGCCTGGAGTTCGTCCCGGACTTCCCACACAGCAGATACGCAGTATTTT
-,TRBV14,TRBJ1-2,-,CASSQGGDGYTF,TGTGCCAGCAGCCAGGGAGGGGACGGCTACACCTTC
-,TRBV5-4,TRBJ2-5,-,CASSPTTSSMGETQYF,TGTGCCAGCAGCCCGACAACCTCCTCGATGGGGGAGACCCAGTACTTC
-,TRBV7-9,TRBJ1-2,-,CASSLAQGGGYTF,TGTGCCAGCAGCTTAGCCCAGGGTGGCGGCTACACCTTC
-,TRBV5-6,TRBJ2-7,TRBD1,CASSRAPGQSYEQYF,TGTGCCAGCAGCCGAGCCCCGGGACAGTCCTACGAGCAGTACTTC
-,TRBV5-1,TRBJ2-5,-,CASSLEGPYQETQYF,TGCGCCAGCAGCTTGGAAGGACCATACCAAGAGACCCAGTACTTC
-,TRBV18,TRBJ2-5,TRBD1,CASSPVGQQETQYF,TGTGCCAGCTCACCCGTGGGACAGCAAGAGACCCAGTACTTC
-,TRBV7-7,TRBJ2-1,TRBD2,CASSFSSGGSGEQFF,TGTGCTAGCAGCTTCTCTAGCGGGGGGAGTGGTGAGCAGTTCTTC
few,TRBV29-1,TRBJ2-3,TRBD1,CSTLTGYTDTQYF,TGCAGCACCTTGACAGGGTACACAGATACGCAGTATTTT
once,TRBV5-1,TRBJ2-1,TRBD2,CASSLDGLAYNEQFF,TGCGCCAGCAGCTTGGATGGACTAGCTTACAATGAGCAGTTCTTC
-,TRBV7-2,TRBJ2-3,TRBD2,CASSSRLAGGTDTQYF,TGTGCCAGCAGCTCCCGACTAGCGGGGGGCACAGATACGCAGTATTTT
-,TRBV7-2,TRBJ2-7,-,CASSSQIYEQYF,TGTGCCAGCAGTTCCCAAATCTACGAGCAGTACTTC
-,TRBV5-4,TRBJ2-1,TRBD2,CASSFPASGTYNEQFF,TGTGCCAGCAGCTTCCCGGCGAGCGGGACCTACAATGAGCAGTTCTTC
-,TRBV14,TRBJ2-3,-,CASSLLGYGADTQYF,TGTGCCAGCAGTCTCTTGGGATATGGGGCAGATACGCAGTATTTT
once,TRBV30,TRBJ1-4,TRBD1,CAWSRASIDRGEKLFF,TGTGCCTGGAGTCGAGCTTCGATCGACAGGGGCGAAAAACTGTTTTTT
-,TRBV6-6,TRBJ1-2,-,CASSDSESYGYTF,TGTGCCAGCAGTGACAGTGAAAGCTATGGCTACACCTTC
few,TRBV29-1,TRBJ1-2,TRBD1,CSVPNNQRTGENYGYTF,TGCAGCGTCCCAAACAATCAAAGGACAGGGGAAAACTATGGCTACACCTTC
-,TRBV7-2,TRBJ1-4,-,CASSWRTATNEKLFF,TGTGCCAGCAGCTGGAGGACGGCTACTAATGAAAAACTGTTTTTT